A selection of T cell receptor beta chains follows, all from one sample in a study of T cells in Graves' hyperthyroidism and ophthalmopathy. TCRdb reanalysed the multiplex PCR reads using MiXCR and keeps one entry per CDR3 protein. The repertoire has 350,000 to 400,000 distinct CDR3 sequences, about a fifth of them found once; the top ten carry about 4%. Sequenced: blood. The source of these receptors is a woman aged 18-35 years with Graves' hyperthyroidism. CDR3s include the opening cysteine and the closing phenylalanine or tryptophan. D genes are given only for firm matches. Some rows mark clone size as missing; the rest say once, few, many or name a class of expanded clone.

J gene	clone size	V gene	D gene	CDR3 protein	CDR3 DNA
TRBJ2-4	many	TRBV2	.	CASKEGPQNIQYF	TGTGCCAGCAAGGAAGGGCCCCAAAACATTCAGTACTTC
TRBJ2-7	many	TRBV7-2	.	CASSSTASYEQYF	TGTGCCAGCAGCTCGACAGCCTCCTACGAGCAGTACTTC
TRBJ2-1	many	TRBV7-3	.	CASSLTATVDNEQFF	TGTGCCAGCAGCTTAACGGCTACAGTTGACAATGAGCAGTTCTTC
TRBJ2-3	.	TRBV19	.	CASSNQATDTQYF	TGTGCCAGTAGTAACCAGGCTACAGATACGCAGTATTTT
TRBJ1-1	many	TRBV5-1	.	CASSLEGLGIEAFF	TGCGCCAGCAGCTTGGAGGGACTAGGCATTGAAGCTTTCTTT
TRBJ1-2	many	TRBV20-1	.	CSGRDLTNYGYTF	TGCAGTGGCAGGGACTTGACTAACTATGGCTACACCTTC
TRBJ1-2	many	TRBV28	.	CASSLGNGNNYGYTF	TGTGCCAGCAGTTTGGGCAATGGCAACAACTATGGCTACACCTTC
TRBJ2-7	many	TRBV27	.	CASSLFSRGPSYYEQYF	TGTGCCAGCAGTTTATTTAGTCGGGGGCCCTCCTACTACGAGCAGTACTTC
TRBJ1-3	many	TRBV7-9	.	CASSHDISGNTIYF	TGTGCCAGCAGCCACGACATCTCTGGAAACACCATATATTTT
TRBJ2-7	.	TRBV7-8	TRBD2	CASSLWEGMSEQYF	TGTGCCAGCAGCTTATGGGAGGGAATGTCCGAGCAGTACTTC
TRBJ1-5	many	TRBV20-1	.	CSARDLRSYQHF	TGCAGTGCTAGAGATCTGAGAAGTTACCAGCATTTT
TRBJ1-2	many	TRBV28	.	CASSDRLYGYTF	TGTGCCAGCAGTGACAGGCTCTATGGCTACACCTTC
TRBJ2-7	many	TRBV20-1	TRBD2	CSVTQNSGGYYEQYF	TGCAGTGTTACACAAAATAGCGGGGGGTACTACGAGCAGTACTTC
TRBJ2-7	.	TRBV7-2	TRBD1	CASSSLRQGANEQYF	TGTGCCAGCAGCTCACTCCGCCAGGGGGCCAACGAGCAGTACTTC
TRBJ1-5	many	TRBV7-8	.	CASSLTFSGSSNQPQHF	TGTGCCAGCAGCTTAACCTTTTCAGGGTCAAGCAATCAGCCCCAGCATTTT
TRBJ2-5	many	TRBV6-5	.	CASSYVRQETQYF	TGTGCCAGCAGTTACGTCCGGCAAGAGACCCAGTACTTC
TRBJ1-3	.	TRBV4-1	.	CASSQRQGSPGNTIYF	TGCGCCAGCAGCCAGAGGCAGGGGTCCCCTGGAAACACCATATATTTT
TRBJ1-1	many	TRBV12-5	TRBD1	CASGKRTGTSWTEAFF	TGTGCTAGTGGGAAGCGGACAGGAACGAGTTGGACTGAAGCTTTCTTT
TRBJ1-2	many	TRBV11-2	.	CASSRDGGGGSYGYTF	TGTGCCAGCAGCCGGGATGGTGGGGGCGGGAGCTATGGCTACACCTTC
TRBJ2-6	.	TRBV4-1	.	CASSLGRVAGANVLTF	TGCGCCAGCAGCCTCGGGCGAGTGGCCGGGGCCAACGTCCTGACTTTC
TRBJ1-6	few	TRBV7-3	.	CASSHQAQGLNSPLHF	TGTGCCAGCAGCCACCAGGCCCAGGGCTTGAATTCACCCCTCCACTTT
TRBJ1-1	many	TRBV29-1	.	CSGGLGNTEAFF	TGCAGCGGGGGATTGGGAAACACTGAAGCTTTCTTT